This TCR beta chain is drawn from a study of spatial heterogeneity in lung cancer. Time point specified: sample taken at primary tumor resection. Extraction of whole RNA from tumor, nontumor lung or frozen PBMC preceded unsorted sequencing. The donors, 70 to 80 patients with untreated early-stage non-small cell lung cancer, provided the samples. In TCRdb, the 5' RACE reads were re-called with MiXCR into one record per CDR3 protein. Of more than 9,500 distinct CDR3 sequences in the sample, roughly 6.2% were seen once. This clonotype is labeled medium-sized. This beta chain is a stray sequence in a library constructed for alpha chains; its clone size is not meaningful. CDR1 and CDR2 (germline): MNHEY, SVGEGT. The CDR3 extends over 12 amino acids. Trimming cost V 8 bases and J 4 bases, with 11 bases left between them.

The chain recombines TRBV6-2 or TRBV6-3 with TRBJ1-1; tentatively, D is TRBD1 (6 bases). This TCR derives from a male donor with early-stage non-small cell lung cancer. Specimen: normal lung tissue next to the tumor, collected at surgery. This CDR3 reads CASQQGVTEAFF. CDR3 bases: TGTGCCAGCCAACAGGGAGTCACTGAAGCTTTCTTT.